A single sample is the source of the 19 T cell receptor beta chains below, sequenced in a study of blood T cells in healthy people across ages. A J-beta primer mix and a sample-barcoded 5' primer were used in a second PCR of about 7 to 12 cycles. MiXCR was run by TCRdb on the 5' RACE reads, yielding one entry per CDR3 protein. The data contain about 1.8 million distinct CDR3 sequences, less than 50% of them singletons. The sequenced sample was blood. Every receptor here comes from a woman in her thirties or forties in good health.

This clonotype was detected only a few times. This chain joins TRBV27 and TRBJ2-5, with D possibly TRBD2 on 5 matching bases. CDR1 is MNHEY, CDR2 SMNVEV, per germline (reference sequence). The CDR3 totals 13 residues. The V end was cut by 2 bases, the J end by 7 bases, with 11 bases between. CDR3 DNA: TGTGCCAGCAGTTTAAAGGGAGTTTGGACCCAGTACTTC. It is translated as CASSLKGVWTQYF.

The genes are TRBV7-2 and TRBJ2-7; TRBD1 aligns across 9 bases. Losses at the gene ends were 2 bases for V and 6 bases for J; bases not matched to a gene: 17. This CDR3 is 18 amino acids long. Germline lookup yields CDR1 SGHTA and CDR2 FQGNSA. The CDR3 is CASSLRTRTGVIGSEQYF. In DNA, the CDR3 is TGTGCCAGCAGCTTACGGACCCGGACAGGGGTAATTGGGAGCGAGCAGTACTTC.

The V call is TRBV6-1, the J call TRBJ2-1; a weak D match, TRBD2 (5 bases). The CDR3 length is 15 residues. V lost 6 bases and J lost 1, with 13 bases in between. CDR1 MNHNS and CDR2 SASEGT come from the germline V gene. The CDR3 nucleotides read TGTGCCAGCAGCTTTCTAGCTGAGTCCTACAATGAGCAGTTCTTC. Translating gives CASSFLAESYNEQFF.

This clonotype showed up just a few times. The chain recombines TRBV12-3 or TRBV12-4 with TRBJ2-4; D uncertain. The CDR3 is 14 residues long. V lost 6 bases, J lost 6 bases, and 15 bases lay in between. The CDR3 DNA reads TGTGCCAGCAGCCCACCCCCACTGCGAAACATTCAGTACTTC. Protein sequence: CASSPPPLRNIQYF.

The genes are TRBV29-1 and TRBJ1-1, with 9 bases fitting TRBD1. The V gene end was trimmed by 7 bases and the J gene end by 1 base; junction bases not matched to a gene: 7. This CDR3 region has 14 residues. Germline values: CDR1 SQVTM, CDR2 ANQGSEA. CDR3 amino acids: CSAMTGGANTEAFF. The CDR3 coding sequence is TGCAGCGCTATGACAGGGGGGGCGAACACTGAAGCTTTCTTT.

The rearrangement uses TRBV6-5 and TRBJ1-5; D gene ambiguous. Germline values: CDR1 MNHEY, CDR2 SVGAGI. V was trimmed by 0 bases and J by 1 base, leaving 16 bases between them. This CDR3 region has 18 residues. The DNA of the CDR3 is TGTGCCAGCAGTTACTCGAGCCGGGTTCGCTACAGCAATCAGCCCCAGCATTTT. It encodes CASSYSSRVRYSNQPQHF.

This clonotype has more than one count but fewer than ten. This sequence joins TRBV4-1 and TRBJ2-7, with TRBD2 identical over 11 bases. There are 17 residues in the CDR3. Germline V gene sequence: CDR1 MGHRA, CDR2 YSYEKL. J lost 4 bases, V lost 4 bases, and 12 bases had no gene match. The CDR3 nucleotides are TGCGCCAGCAGCCCACTGGGGAGGGCTAGCGGGGGGTACGAGCAGTACTTC. It is translated as CASSPLGRASGGYEQYF.

The chain uses TRBV4-2 and TRBJ1-2; D is unresolved. Germline CDR1 is LGHNA and CDR2 is YNFKEQ. Trimming left V 3 bases short and J 4 bases short, with 6 bases between. This CDR3 is built from 12 residues. CDR3 DNA: TGTGCCAGCAGCCAGACACCCTATGGCTACACCTTC. This sequence encodes CASSQTPYGYTF.

The chain joins TRBV20-1 to TRBJ1-6; D is possibly TRBD1 (6 bases). V lost 7 bases and J lost 3, with 10 bases in between. Germline CDR1 and CDR2: DFQATT and SNEGSKA (reference sequence). This CDR3 spans 13 amino acids. As DNA, the CDR3 is TGCAGTGTACAGGGCAACTATAATTCACCCCTCCACTTT. Translation: CSVQGNYNSPLHF.

The chain employs TRBV28 and TRBJ2-5, with D tentatively TRBD1 or TRBD2 (5 bases each). V shed 6 bases and J shed 2 bases, with 19 bases lying between them. There are 16 residues in the CDR3. Germline V gene data show CDR1 as MDHEN and CDR2 as SYDVKM. The CDR3 loop is CASSQMGMGEQETQYF. The CDR3 nucleotides read TGTGCCAGCAGCCAAATGGGGATGGGGGAGCAAGAGACCCAGTACTTC.

This clonotype was picked up a small number of times. The gene calls are TRBV12-3 or TRBV12-4 and TRBJ2-4, with D perhaps TRBD2 (6 bases). The germline V and J ends were trimmed by 2 bases and 9 bases, with 17 bases remaining between them. The CDR3 extends over 15 amino acids. CDR3 sequence reads: CASSLLGGTGGIQYF. Here the CDR3 DNA reads TGTGCCAGCAGTTTACTGGGCGGGACTGGGGGCATTCAGTACTTC.

In this sample, this clonotype turned up a few times. The chain links TRBV28 to TRBJ2-7, with 10 bases lining up with TRBD2. V lost 2 bases to trimming and J lost 3 bases; unmatched junction nucleotides: 10. The CDR3 loop spans 17 amino acids. The germline V gene has CDR1 MDHEN and CDR2 SYDVKM. For the CDR3, the DNA is TGTGCCAGCAGTTTAACTAGCGGGGTCCCAGGCGGCTACGAGCAGTACTTC. It yields the protein CASSLTSGVPGGYEQYF.

About this clonotype itself: This may be a read error, as it is one base from a much larger clone. The chain uses TRBV5-1 and TRBJ2-5; D is undetermined. The CDR3 is made up of 14 amino acids. Germline V gene lookup returns CDR1 SGHRS and CDR2 YFSETQ. The CDR3 region has the DNA TGCGCCAACAGCTTGGAAAGAATTCAAGAGACCCAGTACTTC. This translates into CANSLERIQETQYF. The full variable domain, in which reference TRBV5-1 and TRBJ2-5 provide the parts outside the CDR3, is KAGVTQTPRYLIKTRGQQVTLSCSPISGHRSVSWYQQTPGQGLQFLFEYFSETQRNKGNFPGRFSGRQFSNSRSEMNVSTLELGDSALYLCANSLERIQETQYFGPGTRLLVL.

The chain links TRBV5-1 to TRBJ2-3; D unclear. Trimming removed 0 bases from V and 0 bases from J, with 11 bases in between. CDR3 length: 16 amino acids. Germline lookup yields CDR1 SGHRS and CDR2 YFSETQ. The CDR3 region is CASSLAFAVSTDTQYF. DNA of the CDR3: TGCGCCAGCAGCTTGGCCTTTGCGGTGAGCACAGATACGCAGTATTTT.

The V and J genes are TRBV6-1 and TRBJ2-3, with a possible D match to TRBD2 (5 bases). V was shortened by 6 bases and J by 1 base, with 17 bases between the two germline ends. The CDR3 contains 16 residues. CDR1 and CDR2 (germline): MNHNS, SASEGT. CDR3 in DNA: TGTGCCAGCAGCTTGAAGACTACATCTGGCACAGATACGCAGTATTTT. Translation: CASSLKTTSGTDTQYF.

The V gene is TRBV5-6, the J gene TRBJ2-7; 11 positions match TRBD1. V was pared by 4 bases and J by 3 bases, with 6 bases of the junction left unmatched. CDR1 is SGHDT, CDR2 YYEEEE, per germline. The CDR3 totals 15 residues. The CDR3 sequence is CASSLDRGLHYEQYF. CDR3 bases: TGTGCCAGCAGCCTGGACAGGGGGCTTCACTACGAGCAGTACTTC.

This clonotype was observed once. V is TRBV20-1 and J is TRBJ2-1, with 8 bases identical to TRBD2. The CDR3 covers 14 residues. The ends lost 6 bases at V and 7 bases at J; junction bases unmatched: 11. Per the germline V gene, CDR1 is DFQATT and CDR2 is SNEGSKA (reference sequence). The CDR3 coding sequence is TGCAGTGCCGTGGAGCGGGGGACGGAGAATGAGCAGTTCTTC. Encoded protein: CSAVERGTENEQFF.

The chain couples TRBV20-1 to TRBJ2-3; D unclear. V dropped 3 bases and J dropped 1 base, with 14 bases sitting between them. Germline CDR1 reads DFQATT; CDR2 reads SNEGSKA (reference sequence). The CDR3 runs to 15 residues. The CDR3 sequence is CSARSKAAGTDTQYF. Here the CDR3 DNA reads TGCAGTGCTAGGAGCAAGGCTGCGGGCACAGATACGCAGTATTTT.

The chain carries TRBV20-1 and TRBJ1-6; 9 bases map to TRBD1. Germline-derived CDR1 and CDR2 are DFQATT and SNEGSKA (reference sequence). This CDR3 has 15 residues. The CDR3 loop reads CSARPFEDRGSPLHF. DNA for the CDR3: TGCAGCGCCAGACCTTTCGAGGACAGGGGTTCACCCCTCCACTTT.